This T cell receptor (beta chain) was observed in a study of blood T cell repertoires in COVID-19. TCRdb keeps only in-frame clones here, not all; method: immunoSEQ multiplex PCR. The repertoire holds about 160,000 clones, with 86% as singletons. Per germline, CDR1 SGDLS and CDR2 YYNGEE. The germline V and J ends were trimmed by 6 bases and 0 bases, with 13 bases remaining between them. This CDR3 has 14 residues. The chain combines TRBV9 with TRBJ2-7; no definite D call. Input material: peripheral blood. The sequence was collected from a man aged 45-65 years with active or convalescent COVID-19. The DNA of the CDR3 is TGTGCCAGCACACCTAACAGTAACTCCTACGAGCAGTACTTC. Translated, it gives CASTPNSNSYEQYF.